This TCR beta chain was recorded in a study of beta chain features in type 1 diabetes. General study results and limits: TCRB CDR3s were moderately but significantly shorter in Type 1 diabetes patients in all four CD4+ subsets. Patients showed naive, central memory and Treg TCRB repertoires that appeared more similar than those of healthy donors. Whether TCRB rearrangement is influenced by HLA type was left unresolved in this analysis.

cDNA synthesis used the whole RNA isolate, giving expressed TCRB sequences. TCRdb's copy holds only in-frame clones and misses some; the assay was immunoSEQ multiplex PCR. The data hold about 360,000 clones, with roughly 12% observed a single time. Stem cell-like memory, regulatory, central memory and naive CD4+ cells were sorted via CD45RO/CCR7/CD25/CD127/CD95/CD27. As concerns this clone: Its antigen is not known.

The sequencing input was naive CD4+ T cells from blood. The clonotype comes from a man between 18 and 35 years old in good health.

The DNA for the CDR3 is TGTGCCAGCAGTCCTCAGACAGGGGGCAATCAGCCCCAGCATTTT. As protein: CASSPQTGGNQPQHF. The J gene is TRBJ1-5, the V gene TRBV28; TRBD1 aligns across 8 bases. This CDR3 is 15 amino acids long. Germline values: CDR1 MDHEN, CDR2 SYDVKM. The ends lost 5 bases at V and 2 bases at J; junction bases unmatched: 5.